This record looks at one T cell receptor (beta chain) sequence and its context. No antigen is known for it. The CDR3 covers 15 residues. V shed 2 bases and J shed 4 bases, with 15 bases lying between them. CDR1 is SGHNT, CDR2 YYREEE, per germline (reference sequence). These data belong to a study of shared clonotypes between healthy human individuals. Study background: Donor ages ranged 18 to 49 years: a couple of women, a few men. CD4 naive and CD4 memory each took three plates per donor, while CD8 naive took two and CD8 memory one. Study findings and constraints: An anticipated effect of sequencing depth on clonotype sharing among donors was recognized. Memory subsets generally showed lower estimated richness than naive subsets.

Some clones are missing from TCRdb's copy, which holds only in-frame ones; the method was immunoSEQ multiplex PCR. The sample yields some 2,500,000 clones, approximately 90% seen once. The chain joins TRBV5-4 to TRBJ2-5; TRBD1 is a possible D gene (6 bases). Input material: naive CD4+ T cells from PBMCs. Sample subset: CD45RA+ positively selected. The sequence was obtained from a man between 18 and 35 years old in good health. Some clones in this sample may be carry-over from other donors' samples. DNA for the CDR3: TGTGCCAGCAGCTTTTCGCAGGGGAGTGGAGAGACCCAGTACTTC. Its translation: CASSFSQGSGETQYF. Based on the CDR3 plus reference TRBV5-4 and TRBJ2-5, the full variable domain is ETGVTQSPTHLIKTRGQQVTLRCSSQSGHNTVSWYQQALGQGPQFIFQYYREEENGRGNFPPRFSGLQFPNYSSELNVNALELDDSALYLCASSFSQGSGETQYFGPGTRLLVL.